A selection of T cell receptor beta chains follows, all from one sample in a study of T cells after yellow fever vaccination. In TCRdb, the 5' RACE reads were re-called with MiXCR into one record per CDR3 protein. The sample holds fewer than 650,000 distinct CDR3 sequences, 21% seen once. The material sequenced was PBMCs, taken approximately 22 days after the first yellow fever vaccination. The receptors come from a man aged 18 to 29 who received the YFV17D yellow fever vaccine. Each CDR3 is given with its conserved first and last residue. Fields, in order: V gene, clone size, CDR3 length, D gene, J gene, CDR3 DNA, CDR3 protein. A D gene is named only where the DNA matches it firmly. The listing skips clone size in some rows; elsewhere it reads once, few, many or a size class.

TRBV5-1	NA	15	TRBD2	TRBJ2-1	TGCGCCAGCAGCGACCGGACTAGCGGGGACAATGAGCAGTTCTTC	CASSDRTSGDNEQFF
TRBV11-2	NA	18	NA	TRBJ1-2	TGTGCCAGCAGCCCTAGCATCTCAGGGGCTGTGGGTAACTATGGCTACACCTTC	CASSPSISGAVGNYGYTF
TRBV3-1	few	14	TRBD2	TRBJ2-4	TGTGCCAGCAGCCAAGAGGCGTTGGCGGGGGAGTCGTACTTC	CASSQEALAGESYF
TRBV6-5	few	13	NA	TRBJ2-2	TGTGCCAGCAGTTATTCTATACCCGGGGAGCTGTTTTTT	CASSYSIPGELFF
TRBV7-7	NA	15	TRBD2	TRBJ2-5	TGTGCTAGCAGCTTAGGAGCGGGGGGGCAAGAGACCCAGTACTTC	CASSLGAGGQETQYF
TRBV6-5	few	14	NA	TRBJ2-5	TGTGCCAGCAGTCTAAGGGGGGCGGAAGAGACCCAGTACTTC	CASSLRGAEETQYF
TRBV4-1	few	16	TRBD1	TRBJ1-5	TGCGCCAGCAGCCAAGAACAGGGGGCCACCAATCAGCCCCAGCATTTT	CASSQEQGATNQPQHF
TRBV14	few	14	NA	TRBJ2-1	TGTGCCAGCAGCCAAGTAGGCCGGGGAGGTGAGCAGTTCTTC	CASSQVGRGGEQFF
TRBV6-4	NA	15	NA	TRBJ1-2	TGTGCCGGTCGGGGAAAGATCCCCCTTGAGGATGGCTACACCTTC	CAGRGKIPLEDGYTF
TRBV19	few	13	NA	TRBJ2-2	TGTGCCAGCAACGACAGGTTAATCGGGGAGCTGTTTTTT	CASNDRLIGELFF
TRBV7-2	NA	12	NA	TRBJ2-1	TGTGCCAGCAGTCGACTGGGGGGACCGGGGACTTTC	CASSRLGGPGTF
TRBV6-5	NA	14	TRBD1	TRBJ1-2	TGTGCCAGCAGTTTCACCGGGACAGGCTATGGCTACACCTTC	CASSFTGTGYGYTF
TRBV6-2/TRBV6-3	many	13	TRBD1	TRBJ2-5	TGTGCCAGCAGTTCCAGGGGGAAAGAGACCCAGTACTTC	CASSSRGKETQYF
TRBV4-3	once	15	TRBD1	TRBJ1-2	TGCGCCAGCAGCCGAGACAGGGCCTCGAACTATGGCTACACCTTC	CASSRDRASNYGYTF
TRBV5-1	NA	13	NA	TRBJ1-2	TGCGCCAGCAGCTTAGAGCATTTCTATGGCTACACCTTC	CASSLEHFYGYTF
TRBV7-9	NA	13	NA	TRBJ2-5	TGTGCCAGCAGCGCCTCAGGGGAAGAGACCCAGTACTTC	CASSASGEETQYF
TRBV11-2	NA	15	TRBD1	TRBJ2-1	TGTGCCAGCAGGCGACCGGGACAGGGAAACAATGAGCAGTTCTTC	CASRRPGQGNNEQFF
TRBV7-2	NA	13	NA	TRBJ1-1	TGTGCCAGCAGCTTAAACAGCCAGACTGAAGCTTTCTTT	CASSLNSQTEAFF
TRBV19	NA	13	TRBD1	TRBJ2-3	TGTGCCAGTAGCCAGGACAGGGCGAGTACGCAGTATTTT	CASSQDRASTQYF
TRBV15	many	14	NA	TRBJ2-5	TGTGCCACCAGCAAGAACTCGAAGTATGAGACCCAGTACTTC	CATSKNSKYETQYF
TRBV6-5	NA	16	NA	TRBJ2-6	TGTGCCAGCAGTTCAAGAGGGGATTCTGGGGCCAACGTCCTGACTTTC	CASSSRGDSGANVLTF
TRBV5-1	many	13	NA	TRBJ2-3	TGCGCCAGCAGTACATCTAGCACAGATACGCAGTATTTT	CASSTSSTDTQYF
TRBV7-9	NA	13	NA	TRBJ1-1	TGTGCCGGAAGAGGGGGGGTGGGCACTGAAGCTTTCTTT	CAGRGGVGTEAFF
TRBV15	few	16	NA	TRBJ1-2	TGTGCCACCAGCAGTGCTCGGGGCGACGGGAGCTATGGCTACACCTTC	CATSSARGDGSYGYTF
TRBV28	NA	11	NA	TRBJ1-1	TGTGCCAGCATCATGAACACTGAAGCTTTCTTT	CASIMNTEAFF
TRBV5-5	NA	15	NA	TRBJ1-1	TGTGCCAGCAGCGCCCGCCTTAGAGGGAACACTGAAGCTTTCTTT	CASSARLRGNTEAFF
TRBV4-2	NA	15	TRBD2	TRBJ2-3	TGTGCCACTTCAGCAGCGGGGGGGCCGGTGGATACGCAGTATTTT	CATSAAGGPVDTQYF
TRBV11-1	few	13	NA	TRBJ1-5	TGTGCCAGCAGCTTAACCCTCCCGGGGCCCCAGCATTTT	CASSLTLPGPQHF
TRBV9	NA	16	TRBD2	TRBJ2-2	TGTGCCAGCAGCGTCCCTAGCGGGGGACTCACCGGGGAGCTGTTTTTT	CASSVPSGGLTGELFF
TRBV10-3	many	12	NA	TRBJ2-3	TGTGCCATCCGGGACGGCACAGATACGCAGTATTTT	CAIRDGTDTQYF
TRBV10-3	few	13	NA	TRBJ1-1	TGTGCCATCAGTCAGGGGTTTTTCACTGAAGCTTTCTTT	CAISQGFFTEAFF
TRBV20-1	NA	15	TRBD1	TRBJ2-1	TGCAGTGCTAGAGCCCACGGACAGGGGGCGTTTGAGCAGTTCTTC	CSARAHGQGAFEQFF
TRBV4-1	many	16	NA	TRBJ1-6	TGCGCCAGCAGCCAAGTCGGGTCTTCCTGGGATTCACCCCTCCACTTT	CASSQVGSSWDSPLHF
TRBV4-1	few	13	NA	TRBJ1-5	TGCGCCAGCAGCCCTTCGGAGAGGCAGCCCCAGCATTTT	CASSPSERQPQHF
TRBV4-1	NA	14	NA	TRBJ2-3	TGCGCCAGCAGCCAAGAACGGGGTTTAGATACGCAGTATTTT	CASSQERGLDTQYF
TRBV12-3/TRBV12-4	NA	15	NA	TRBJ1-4	TGTGCCAGCAGCTTTGGGGGGGCCAGAGGTGAAAAACTGTTTTTT	CASSFGGARGEKLFF
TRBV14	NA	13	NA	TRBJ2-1	TGTGCCAGCAGCCAAGGCGTCGGAAATGAGCAGTTCTTC	CASSQGVGNEQFF
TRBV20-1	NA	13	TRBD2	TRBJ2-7	TGCAGTGCTAGATCTGCTAGCGGGTACGAGCAGTACTTC	CSARSASGYEQYF
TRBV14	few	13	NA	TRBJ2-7	TGTGCCAGCAGCCAAGTCCGGATTTACGAGCAGTACTTC	CASSQVRIYEQYF
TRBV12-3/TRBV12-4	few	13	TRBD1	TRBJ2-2	TGTGCCAGCAGAGAGACAGGGCGAGCCCAGCTGTTTTTT	CASRETGRAQLFF
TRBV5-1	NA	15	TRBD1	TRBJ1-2	TGCGCCAGCAGCTTGGACTACAGGGGGCTGGATGGCTACACCTTC	CASSLDYRGLDGYTF
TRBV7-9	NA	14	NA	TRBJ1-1	TGTGCCAGCAGCTTAGCGCCGGGGGCTACTGAAGCTTTCTTT	CASSLAPGATEAFF
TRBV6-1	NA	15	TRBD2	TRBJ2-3	TGTGCCAGCAGCTCACACGGACTAGCGGGGGTTACGCAGTATTTT	CASSSHGLAGVTQYF
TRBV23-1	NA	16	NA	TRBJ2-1	TGCGCCAGCAGTCAATCAGGGCTAGGTGGGTCGAATGAGCAGTTCTTC	CASSQSGLGGSNEQFF
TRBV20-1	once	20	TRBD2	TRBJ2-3	TGCAGTGCTGATACTTCGTCAGCGGGGTCCTTTCGCTCTAGCACAGATACGCAGTATTTT	CSADTSSAGSFRSSTDTQYF
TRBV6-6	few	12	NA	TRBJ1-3	TGTGCCAGCAGTAAGGACGCCAGCGGGTTATATTTT	CASSKDASGLYF